This T cell receptor beta chain emerged from a study of human T cells and chemical hapten exposure. Study details: The cohort included alopecia areata under or over 50% scalp, totalis and universalis.

Time point reported: pre-sensitization, week 0. The treatment denotes: therapeutic diphenylcyclopropenone sensitization with weekly scalp DPC. Venepuncture was done earlier than the placement of each patch test. Those who donated were patients with alopecia, 18 to 70 years of age, and suitable for DPC. Germline assignment: CDR1 SGHDT and CDR2 YYEEEE. This CDR3 is 14 amino acids long. Trimming pared 3 bases from V and 0 bases from J, leaving 8 bases between. This clonotype occurred a few times. The library attached unique molecular identifiers to individual cDNA molecules. One entry per CDR3 protein results from TCRdb running MiXCR on the RACE reads. The sample lists about 300,000 distinct CDR3 sequences, 5.5% seen once, with approximately 8.2% in the top ten.

The V gene is TRBV5-6, the J gene TRBJ2-3; tentative D call: TRBD1 (6 bases). This clonotype originated in a woman between 18 and 30 years old with alopecia areata. Some clones in this sample may be carry-over from other donors' samples. The specimen comprised whole blood, sampled in connection with sensitization to the hapten diphenylcyclopropenone (DPC). As DNA, the CDR3 is TGTGCCAGCAGCTGGACAGCTAGCACAGATACGCAGTATTTT. Encoded protein: CASSWTASTDTQYF. The variable domain in full, with the rest retrieved from reference TRBV5-6 and TRBJ2-3, is DAGVTQSPTHLIKTRGQQVTLRCSPKSGHDTVSWYQQALGQGPQFIFQYYEEEERQRGNFPDRFSGHQFPNYSSELNVNALLLGDSALYLCASSWTASTDTQYFGPGTRLTVL.